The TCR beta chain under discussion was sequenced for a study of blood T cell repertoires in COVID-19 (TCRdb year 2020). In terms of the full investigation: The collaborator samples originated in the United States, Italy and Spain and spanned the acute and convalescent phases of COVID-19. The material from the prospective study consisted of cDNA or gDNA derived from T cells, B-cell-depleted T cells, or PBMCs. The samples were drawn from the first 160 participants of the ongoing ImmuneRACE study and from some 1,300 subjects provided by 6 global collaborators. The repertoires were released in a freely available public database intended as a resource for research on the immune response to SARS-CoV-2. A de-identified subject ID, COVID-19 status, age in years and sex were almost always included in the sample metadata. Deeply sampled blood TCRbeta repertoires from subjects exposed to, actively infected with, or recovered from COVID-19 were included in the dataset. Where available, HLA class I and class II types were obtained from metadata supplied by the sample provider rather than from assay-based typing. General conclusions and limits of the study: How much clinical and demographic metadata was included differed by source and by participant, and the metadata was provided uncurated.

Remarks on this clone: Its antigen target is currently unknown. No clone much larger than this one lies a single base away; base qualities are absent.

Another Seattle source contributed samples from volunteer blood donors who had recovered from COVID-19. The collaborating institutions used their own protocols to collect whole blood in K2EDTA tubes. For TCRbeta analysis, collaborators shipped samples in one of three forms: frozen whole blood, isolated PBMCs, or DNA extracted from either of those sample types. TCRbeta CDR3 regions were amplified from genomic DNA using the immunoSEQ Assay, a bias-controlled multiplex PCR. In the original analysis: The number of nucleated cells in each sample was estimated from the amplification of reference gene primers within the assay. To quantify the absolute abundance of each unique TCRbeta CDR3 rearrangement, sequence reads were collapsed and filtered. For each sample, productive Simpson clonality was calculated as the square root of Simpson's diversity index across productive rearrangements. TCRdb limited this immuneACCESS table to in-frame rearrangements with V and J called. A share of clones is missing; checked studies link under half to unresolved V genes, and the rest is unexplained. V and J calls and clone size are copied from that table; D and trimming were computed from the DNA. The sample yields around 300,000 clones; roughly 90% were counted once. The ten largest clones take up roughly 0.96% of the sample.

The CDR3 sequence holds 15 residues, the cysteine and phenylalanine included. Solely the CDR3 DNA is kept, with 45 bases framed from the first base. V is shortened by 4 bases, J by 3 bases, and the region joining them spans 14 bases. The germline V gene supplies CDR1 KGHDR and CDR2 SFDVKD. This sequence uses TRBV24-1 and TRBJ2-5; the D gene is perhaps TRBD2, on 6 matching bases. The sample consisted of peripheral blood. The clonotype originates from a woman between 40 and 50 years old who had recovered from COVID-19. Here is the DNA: TGTGCCACCAGTGACCAGGACCCGGGGGAAGAGACCCAGTACTTC. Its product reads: CATSDQDPGEETQYF.